This T cell receptor (beta chain) was retrieved from a study of blood T cell repertoires in COVID-19. Study in general: The United States, Italy and Spain were the sources of the acute and convalescent COVID-19 samples. PBMCs, B-cell-depleted T cells, or T cells provided the cDNA or gDNA that made up the material.

In the authors' methods: Estimates of nucleated cell counts were drawn from the amplification of reference gene primers. Produced via immunoSEQ multiplex PCR; TCRdb's table is partial and in-frame only. The DNA gave D and trimming, while V, J and clone size come from that table. The sample has approximately 270,000 clones, about nine tenths seen once; the top ten hold 1.5% to 2%. Self-reported history from a screening survey and questionnaire set each donor's cohort. Deletions cut 5 bases from V and 4 bases from J, with 14 bases between. This CDR3 comprises 15 residues. Germline values: CDR1 MNHEY, CDR2 SMNVEV (reference sequence).

J is TRBJ1-4 and V is TRBV27; a weak D match, TRBD1 (6 bases). The source material was PBMCs or T cells enriched from blood (not recorded which). The clonotype was recovered from a middle-aged man who had recovered from COVID-19. This chain's CDR3 is CASSKLQGVNEKLFF. The CDR3 DNA reads as TGTGCCAGCAGTAAACTACAGGGAGTTAATGAAAAACTGTTTTTT.